This entry describes one TCR beta chain. Its target is not known. This sample was included in a study of cytomegalovirus exposure and HLA in healthy donors. This CDR3 region has 16 residues. Germline-derived CDR1 and CDR2 are SGHRS and YFSETQ. The V gene end was trimmed by 4 bases and the J gene end by 0 bases; junction bases not matched to a gene: 5. The PCR had 60 Vbeta and 13 Jbeta primers. The protocol was immunoSEQ multiplex PCR, while the TCRdb copy is restricted to in-frame clones and leaves out a portion. The sample carries fewer than 200,000 clones, 80% to 85% recorded once. Study observations and caveats: Whilst most TCR sequences proved rare, a subset of public TCRs occurred across many donors.

Sequences were obtained from PBMCs. The TCR originated in a woman in her twenties or thirties in good health and CMV-seronegative. The chain joins TRBV5-1 to TRBJ2-7; 12 nucleotides line up with TRBD2. CDR3 protein: CASSGGTSGFSYEQYF. For the CDR3, the DNA is TGCGCCAGCAGCGGGGGGACTAGCGGGTTCTCCTACGAGCAGTACTTC.